These 10 T cell receptor beta chains came from one sample sequenced in a study of PD-1 blockade in classical Hodgkin lymphoma. The data were produced by immunoSEQ multiplex PCR, yet TCRdb's version contains in-frame clones alone and is incomplete. The profile shows 23,000 or so clones, 81% of them singletons. Regarding time point: cycle 4 day 1 (C4D1), after less than 7 weeks of nivolumab. All trial patients relapsed after autologous stem cell transplantation. The sample in question was peripheral blood mononuclear cells (PBMCs), obtained before the fourth cycle of nivolumab. Source of these receptors: a human donor with classical Hodgkin lymphoma.

The J gene is TRBJ2-7, the V gene TRBV19, with TRBD2 identical over 9 bases. CDR1 and CDR2 (germline): LNHDA, SQIVND (reference sequence). This CDR3 spans 17 amino acids. Germline trimming cut 1 base from V and 7 bases from J; bases unmatched to any gene: 14. The DNA for the CDR3 is TGTGCCAGTAGTATAGGCGGCGGGAGGGCCCTCCACGAAGAGCAGTACTTC. As protein: CASSIGGGRALHEEQYF.

The chain carries TRBV6-1 and TRBJ1-3, with no clear D. This CDR3 region has 20 residues. Germline V gene sequence: CDR1 MNHNS, CDR2 SASEGT. Between the trimmed V and J ends, which lost 4 bases and 0 bases, there was a span of 25 bases. CDR3 in amino acids: CASSARKWGRNANSGNTIYF. CDR3 coding DNA: TGTGCCAGCAGTGCCCGCAAGTGGGGAAGAAACGCAAACTCTGGAAACACCATATATTTT.

The gene calls are TRBV7-9 and TRBJ2-7; the D is unclear. Germline V gene sequence: CDR1 SEHNR, CDR2 FQNEAQ (reference sequence). The germline V and J ends were trimmed by 3 bases and 5 bases, with 8 bases remaining between them. This CDR3 contains 12 residues. The DNA of the CDR3 is TGTGCCAGCAGCTTGGAAACGAACGAGCAGTACTTC. This encodes CASSLETNEQYF.

The chain employs TRBV30 and TRBJ2-2, with 8 positions matching TRBD2. The CDR3 contains 15 residues. Unmatched junction bases numbered 10, after V lost 4 bases and J lost 6 bases. Germline CDR1 and CDR2: GTSNPN and SVGIG (reference sequence). The CDR3 DNA is TGTGCCTGGACCTATCTCGGGGGGGGCCCCGGGGAGCTGTTTTTT. This translates into CAWTYLGGGPGELFF.

V is TRBV30 and J is TRBJ2-6; D gene ambiguous. Trimming took 2 bases from V and 0 from J, leaving 11 bases between them. This CDR3 is 16 amino acids long. Germline V gene lookup returns CDR1 GTSNPN and CDR2 SVGIG (reference sequence). The CDR3 region is CAWSRVVSSGANVLTF. Written as DNA, the CDR3 is TGTGCCTGGAGTCGGGTTGTTAGCTCTGGGGCCAACGTCCTGACTTTC.

The V gene is TRBV5-1, the J gene TRBJ2-3; 12 positions agree with TRBD2. This CDR3 spans 16 amino acids. Germline V gives CDR1 SGHRS, CDR2 YFSETQ. The junction had 3 bases not matched to a gene; V was cut back by 0 bases and J by 4 bases. CDR3 in amino acids: CASSLGTSGAPDTQYF. CDR3 DNA sequence: TGCGCCAGCAGCTTGGGGACTAGCGGGGCCCCAGATACGCAGTATTTT.

The chain couples TRBV5-8 to TRBJ2-6; 8 bases are shared with TRBD1. Per the germline V gene, CDR1 is SGHTS and CDR2 is YDEGEE. Trimming removed 4 bases from V and 10 bases from J; junction bases left unmatched: 13. The CDR3 loop spans 16 amino acids. CDR3 residues: CASSQGAGRTLNVLTF. CDR3 bases: TGTGCCAGCAGCCAGGGGGCAGGGCGTACCTTAAACGTCCTGACTTTC.

This clone appeared a single time. The rearrangement links TRBV2 to TRBJ2-1, with D perhaps TRBD1 or TRBD2 (5 bases each). Germline V gene lookup returns CDR1 SNHLY and CDR2 FYNNEI. The V end lost 3 bases, the J end lost 6 bases, and 15 bases lay between the germline ends. CDR3 length equals 15 residues. CDR3 region: CASSDLAGWANEQFF. The CDR3 DNA reads as TGTGCCAGCAGTGACCTAGCAGGGTGGGCCAATGAGCAGTTCTTC.

The table lists this clone with a few counts. At the DNA level, this CDR3 is encoded by other sequences in the same sample as well. V gene TRBV5-6 combines with J gene TRBJ1-1, with no clear D. CDR1 is SGHDT and CDR2 is YYEEEE in the germline V gene. The CDR3 runs 13 residues. The ends were cut back, 2 bases at V and 1 base at J, with 6 bases in the middle. The CDR3 loop reads CASSFGGNTEAFF. CDR3 in DNA: TGTGCCAGCAGCTTTGGAGGGAACACTGAAGCTTTCTTT.

The chain recombines TRBV5-6 with TRBJ2-5, with D maybe TRBD2 (5 bases). The CDR3 is 12 residues long. V shed 4 bases and J shed 2 bases, with 6 bases lying between them. CDR1 is SGHDT and CDR2 is YYEEEE in the germline V gene. The CDR3 reads CASSLAQETQYF. As DNA, the CDR3 is TGTGCCAGCAGCCTAGCTCAAGAGACCCAGTACTTC.